Below are 31 T cell receptor beta chains sequenced from a single sample in a study of blood T cell repertoires in COVID-19 (TCRdb year 2020). The library was obtained by the immunoSEQ multiplex PCR assay. TCRdb provides this immuneACCESS table in a form limited to in-frame rearrangements. Some clones are lacking; in checked studies, under half of them reflect an unresolved V gene, and why the rest are absent is not known. The sample yields approximately 250,000 clones; roughly 82% were counted once. The top ten clonotypes cover under 2.5% of the sample. The sequencing sample was made of peripheral blood. These receptor sequences come from a man between 35 and 55 years old who had recovered from COVID-19.

The chain recombines TRBV11-2 with TRBJ1-3, with D tentatively TRBD1 (5 bases). The CDR3 loop spans 15 amino acids. V lost 3 bases and J lost 3, with 12 bases in between. Germline V gene sequence: CDR1 SGHAT, CDR2 FQNNGV. For the CDR3, the DNA is TGTGCCAGCAGCTTCAGCGGGGACGGTGGAAACACCATATATTTT. It codes for CASSFSGDGGNTIYF.

This chain connects TRBV9 to TRBJ2-1; 10 positions agree with TRBD2. Losses at the gene ends were 3 bases for V and 3 bases for J; bases not matched to a gene: 3. The length of the CDR3 is 15 residues. Per the germline V gene, CDR1 is SGDLS and CDR2 is YYNGEE. The CDR3 loop is CASSAGLADYNEQFF. CDR3 nucleotides: TGTGCCAGCAGCGCCGGACTAGCGGACTACAATGAGCAGTTCTTC.

This sequence joins TRBV5-1 and TRBJ2-5, with D tentatively TRBD2 (6 bases). The CDR3 length is 14 residues. Deletions cut 7 bases from V and 10 bases from J, with 23 bases between. CDR1 and CDR2 (germline): SGHRS, YFSETQ. Here the CDR3 DNA reads TGCGCCAGCGTACCCCTTCCGGCCGGCGGGGACCAGTACTTC. Its translation: CASVPLPAGGDQYF.

The gene calls are TRBV5-1 and TRBJ1-2; D remains unclear. V shed 0 bases and J shed 3 bases, with 9 bases lying between them. Germline lookup yields CDR1 SGHRS and CDR2 YFSETQ. The CDR3 runs 14 residues. The CDR3 bases are TGCGCCAGCAGCTTGGACGGGAATGACTATGGCTACACCTTC. Residues: CASSLDGNDYGYTF.

The rearrangement uses TRBV18 and TRBJ1-1; a possible D gene is TRBD1 (5 bases). CDR1 and CDR2 from the germline V gene are KGHSH and LQKENI. Trimming shortened V by 1 base and J by 1 base, and 7 bases separated the two germline ends. This CDR3 is 14 amino acids long. The CDR3 loop is CASSPLGGNTEAFF. The CDR3, as DNA: TGTGCCAGCTCACCACTGGGGGGGAACACTGAAGCTTTCTTT.

The chain couples TRBV7-9 to TRBJ2-5, with 15 bases matching TRBD2. CDR1 is SEHNR, CDR2 FQNEAQ, per germline (reference sequence). The CDR3 consists of 19 residues. With V trimmed by 4 bases and J by 5 bases, 14 bases remained unmatched. The CDR3 sequence: CASSSGLAGGPNVWETQYF. CDR3 nucleotides: TGTGCCAGCAGCTCCGGACTAGCGGGGGGGCCTAATGTGTGGGAGACCCAGTACTTC.

The rearrangement links TRBV6-5 to TRBJ1-3; perhaps TRBD1 as D (5 bases). This CDR3 region has 16 residues. From germline, CDR1 is MNHEY and CDR2 SVGAGI. V was pared by 0 bases and J by 2 bases, with 11 bases between. The CDR3 loop is CASSYSDSDTGNTIYF. Here the CDR3 DNA reads TGTGCCAGCAGTTACTCCGACAGCGACACTGGAAACACCATATATTTT.

This clone was observed a handful of times. The rearrangement joins TRBV7-2 to TRBJ1-2; D remains unclear. Trimming shortened V by 4 bases and J by 2 bases, and 11 bases separated the two germline ends. Germline CDR1 reads SGHTA; CDR2 reads FQGNSA. There are 14 residues in the CDR3. The DNA of the CDR3 is TGTGCCAGCAGCTCCGGGTCAGCGAACTATGGCTACACCTTC. This encodes CASSSGSANYGYTF. Together with reference TRBV7-2 and TRBJ1-2, the CDR3 gives the full variable domain: GAGVSQSPSNKVTEKGKDVELRCDPISGHTALYWYRQSLGQGLEFLIYFQGNSAPDKSGLPSDRFSAERTGGSVSTLTIQRTQQEDSAVYLCASSSGSANYGYTFGSGTRLTVV.

The chain couples TRBV6-2 or TRBV6-3 to TRBJ1-1, with D uncertain. Germline CDR1 is MNHEY and CDR2 is SVGEGT. Deletions cut 3 bases from V and 4 bases from J, with 6 bases between. The CDR3 runs 12 residues. This CDR3 reads CASSYTSTEAFF. The CDR3 DNA reads TGTGCCAGCAGTTATACGAGCACTGAAGCTTTCTTT.

This clone was counted many times. J is TRBJ2-3 and V is TRBV3-1 (or the pseudogene TRBV3-2); possible D gene TRBD2, 6 bases. The CDR3 is made up of 15 amino acids. Per germline, CDR1 LGHDT and CDR2 YNNKEL (reference sequence). Trimming took off 4 bases at V and 5 bases at J, with 16 bases between the two ends. CDR3 sequence: CASSPTSGRQDTQYF. DNA for the CDR3: TGTGCCAGCAGCCCAACCTCCGGGAGACAAGATACGCAGTATTTT.

This chain connects TRBV7-9 to TRBJ2-1; TRBD2 aligns across 7 bases. Germline V gene sequence: CDR1 SEHNR, CDR2 FQNEAQ (reference sequence). The V segment lost 11 bases and the J segment 3 bases; nucleotides outside the gene matches: 4. The CDR3 contains 12 residues. The CDR3 DNA reads TGTGCCTCCCGGGAGGACTACAATGAGCAGTTCTTC. It translates to CASREDYNEQFF.

V gene TRBV30 combines with J gene TRBJ1-1, with D unclear. V shed 7 bases and J shed 4 bases, with 10 bases lying between them. The CDR3 runs 11 residues. CDR1 is GTSNPN, CDR2 SVGIG, per germline (reference sequence). The CDR3 sequence is CASEGVTEAFF. CDR3 coding DNA: TGTGCCTCGGAGGGAGTCACTGAAGCTTTCTTT.

The rearrangement uses TRBV5-4 and TRBJ2-7; 11 bases agree with TRBD1. The CDR3 covers 16 residues. CDR1 and CDR2 from the germline V gene are SGHNT and YYREEE (reference sequence). J was trimmed by 4 bases and V by 4 bases; bases with no gene match: 10. CDR3 amino acids: CASSDQDRGLVYEQYF. DNA of the CDR3: TGTGCCAGCAGCGACCAGGACAGGGGGCTCGTATACGAGCAGTACTTC.

The rearrangement links TRBV7-2 to TRBJ2-6; D is unresolved. From germline, CDR1 is SGHTA and CDR2 FQGNSA. CDR3 length equals 17 residues. Between the trimmed V and J ends, which lost 3 bases and 1 base, there was a span of 13 bases. CDR3 sequence: CASSFSSTPSGANVLTF. CDR3 DNA: TGTGCCAGCAGCTTTAGTTCAACCCCATCTGGGGCCAACGTCCTGACTTTC.

Here the CDR3 reads CASGVQYYEQYF. The CDR3 DNA is TGTGCCAGCGGAGTTCAGTACTACGAGCAGTACTTC. The rearrangement uses TRBV7-9 and TRBJ2-7, with no clear D. V gave up 8 bases and J gave up 3 bases, with 11 bases separating them. Germline V gene lookup returns CDR1 SEHNR and CDR2 FQNEAQ (reference sequence). The CDR3 contains 12 residues.

J is TRBJ1-2 and V is TRBV7-6; D perhaps matches TRBD1 (5 bases). This CDR3 has 16 residues. Germline CDR1 is SGHVS and CDR2 is FNYEAQ. The germline V and J ends were trimmed by 5 bases and 4 bases, with 20 bases remaining between them. The CDR3 region is CASSPEAGPTAYGYTF. Written as DNA, the CDR3 is TGTGCCAGCAGCCCCGAGGCGGGACCCACGGCCTATGGCTACACCTTC.

V gene TRBV29-1 combines with J gene TRBJ2-1, with 10 bases identical to TRBD2. This CDR3 is 14 amino acids long. From germline, CDR1 is SQVTM and CDR2 ANQGSEA. The J segment lost 8 bases and the V segment lost 2 bases, leaving 6 bases of the junction unmatched. CDR3 region: CSVESSGRGYEQFF. The CDR3 coding sequence is TGCAGCGTTGAATCTAGCGGGAGAGGATATGAGCAGTTCTTC.

The rearrangement links TRBV27 to TRBJ1-1, with a weak D call TRBD1 (5 bases). The germline gives CDR1 MNHEY, CDR2 SMNVEV (reference sequence). Trimming left V 4 bases short and J 1 base short, with 10 bases between. CDR3 size: 14 residues. The CDR3 DNA sequence: TGTGCCAGCAGTTGGGGGACTCCGAACACTGAAGCTTTCTTT. It specifies CASSWGTPNTEAFF.

This chain uses TRBV7-2 with TRBJ2-3; tentatively, D is TRBD1 (7 bases). CDR3 size: 15 residues. The germline gives CDR1 SGHTA, CDR2 FQGNSA. Between the trimmed V and J ends, which lost 2 bases and 0 bases, there was a span of 9 bases. The CDR3 nucleotides are TGTGCCAGCAGCTTACAGGGGGGAAGCACAGATACGCAGTATTTT. Protein: CASSLQGGSTDTQYF.

This clone has ten or more counts. The chain uses TRBV5-1 and TRBJ2-3; perhaps TRBD2 as D (5 bases). The CDR3 has 14 residues. The ends were cut back, 3 bases at V and 5 bases at J, with 13 bases in the middle. CDR1 and CDR2 (germline): SGHRS, YFSETQ. CDR3 in DNA: TGCGCCAGCAGCTGGACTTATCGGCGAGATACGCAGTATTTT. Translated, it gives CASSWTYRRDTQYF.

This chain joins TRBV27 and TRBJ1-1; a possible D gene is TRBD1 (6 bases). This CDR3 contains 13 residues. Trimming cost V 6 bases and J 4 bases, with 12 bases left between them. Germline assignment: CDR1 MNHEY and CDR2 SMNVEV (reference sequence). CDR3 in DNA: TGTGCCAGCAGCCAATCAGGGGTCACTGAAGCTTTCTTT. As protein: CASSQSGVTEAFF.

V and J are TRBV6-5 and TRBJ1-1; D may be TRBD1 (5 bases). Germline CDR1 is MNHEY and CDR2 is SVGAGI. The V end was cut by 4 bases, the J end by 7 bases, with 19 bases between. The CDR3 has 15 amino acids. The CDR3 DNA follows: TGTGCCAGCAGTTCAATTTTACGGGGGGGACTTGAAGCTTTCTTT. It translates to CASSSILRGGLEAFF.

This clone was seen only once. This sequence joins TRBV30 and TRBJ1-2; TRBD1 might be the D (6 bases). V was clipped by 4 bases and J by 9 bases, with 18 bases between them. CDR1 is GTSNPN, CDR2 SVGIG, per germline (reference sequence). CDR3 size: 13 residues. The CDR3 nucleotides are TGTGCCTGGACCCTAGGGGGGGTGACAAGCTACACCTTC. This sequence encodes CAWTLGGVTSYTF.

DNA of the CDR3: TGTGCCAGCACCGGGGCCGGGGGTCGGAACACTGAAGCTTTCTTT. It yields the protein CASTGAGGRNTEAFF. The J gene is TRBJ1-1, the V gene TRBV6-5, with D perhaps TRBD1 (5 bases). Trimming removed 7 bases from V and 1 base from J, with 16 bases in between. This CDR3 is 15 amino acids long. Germline CDR1 MNHEY, CDR2 SVGAGI.

The sample holds one count of this clone. Here the CDR3 reads CAISPEYEETQYF. CDR3 nucleotide sequence: TGTGCCATCAGCCCAGAATACGAAGAGACCCAGTACTTC. The chain couples TRBV10-3 to TRBJ2-5; the D is unclear. The CDR3 totals 13 residues. Germline CDR1 ENHRY, CDR2 SYGVKD. V lost 6 bases and J 3 bases, leaving 11 bases between the germline ends.

V gene TRBV7-9 combines with J gene TRBJ2-5, with TRBD2 identical over 12 bases. Trimming removed 2 bases from V and 5 bases from J; junction bases left unmatched: 3. This CDR3 contains 15 residues. From germline, CDR1 is SEHNR and CDR2 FQNEAQ (reference sequence). CDR3 residues: CASSLLAGGQETQYF. The CDR3 DNA reads as TGTGCCAGCAGCTTACTAGCGGGAGGGCAGGAGACCCAGTACTTC.

This chain uses TRBV5-5 with TRBJ2-5; 7 bases align to TRBD1. J was trimmed by 1 base and V by 4 bases; bases with no gene match: 7. CDR3 length equals 15 residues. CDR1 is SGHKS and CDR2 is YYEKEE in the germline V gene (reference sequence). CDR3 sequence: CASSRYGQVQETQYF. The CDR3 nucleotides read TGTGCCAGCAGCCGATATGGACAGGTCCAAGAGACCCAGTACTTC. The variable domain in full, completed from reference TRBV5-5 and TRBJ2-5, reads DAGVTQSPTHLIKTRGQQVTLRCSPISGHKSVSWYQQVLGQGPQFIFQYYEKEERGRGNFPDRFSARQFPNYSSELNVNALLLGDSALYLCASSRYGQVQETQYFGPGTRLLVL.

The chain uses TRBV30 and TRBJ1-2; tentatively, D is TRBD1 (6 bases). CDR1 is GTSNPN, CDR2 SVGIG, per germline (reference sequence). CDR3 length equals 14 residues. Trimming shortened V by 0 bases and J by 8 bases, and 16 bases separated the two germline ends. DNA of the CDR3: TGTGCCTGGAGTGTACTAGAGGCAGGGGACGGCTACACCTTC. This translates into CAWSVLEAGDGYTF.

This chain joins TRBV2 and TRBJ1-1; TRBD1 matches at 9 bases. This CDR3 comprises 13 residues. J lost 4 bases, V lost 6 bases, and 3 bases had no gene match. Germline V CDR1 and CDR2: SNHLY, FYNNEI. The DNA for the CDR3 is TGTGCCAGCAGGGAGACAGGGGGCACTGAAGCTTTCTTT. As protein: CASRETGGTEAFF.

The chain combines TRBV5-4 with TRBJ1-3; D is unresolved. Trimming stripped 3 bases from V and 0 bases from J, with 7 bases between. This CDR3 spans 14 amino acids. The germline V gene has CDR1 SGHNT and CDR2 YYREEE (reference sequence). In DNA form, the CDR3 reads TGTGCCAGCAGCTCCTGGAGCTCTGGAAACACCATATATTTT. It codes for CASSSWSSGNTIYF.

The J gene is TRBJ2-2, the V gene TRBV29-1, with D perhaps matching TRBD1 (5 bases). From germline, CDR1 is SQVTM and CDR2 ANQGSEA. Trimming shortened V by 5 bases and J by 5 bases, and 9 bases separated the two germline ends. The CDR3 covers 12 residues. The CDR3 protein is CSVQGTTGELFF. The CDR3 coding sequence is TGCAGCGTTCAGGGAACGACCGGGGAGCTGTTTTTT.